Listed below are T cell receptor beta chains from one sample, sequenced in a study of CD4 T cells in relation to SARS-CoV-2 and coronaviruses. For these receptors, no antigen is known. The repertoire was sequenced with immunoSEQ multiplex PCR; TCRdb's copy has only in-frame clones and lacks some. The sample shows about 29,000 clones, nearly 80% of them seen only once. Sequenced material: CD4+ T cells from PBMCs, cultured in vitro. These receptors came from a human donor in good health. Each CDR3 is given with its conserved first and last residue. D genes are given only for firm matches. Not every row has a clone size; where given, it reads once, few, many or a size class.

clone_size j_call d_call v_call cdr3_nt cdr3_aa
. TRBJ2-2 TRBD2 TRBV7-3 TGTGCCAGCAGCTTAACGGGACTAGCGGGTACCGGGGAGCTGTTTTTT CASSLTGLAGTGELFF
. TRBJ1-6 . TRBV5-6 TGTGCCAGCAGCTTCTCGTTGGATAATTCACCCCTCCACTTT CASSFSLDNSPLHF
few TRBJ1-1 . TRBV19 TGTGCCAGTAGTAGGCTGAAGGCCGCTGAAGCTTTCTTT CASSRLKAAEAFF
few TRBJ1-6 . TRBV7-9 TGTGCCAGCAGCCCTAATAATTCACCCCTCCACTTT CASSPNNSPLHF
. TRBJ1-1 . TRBV19 TGTGCCAGTAGTCCCGGACAGAGGAACACTGAAGCTTTCTTT CASSPGQRNTEAFF
few TRBJ2-5 . TRBV7-7 TGTGCCAGCAGCTTAAGGAGGGGGCAAGAGACCCAGTACTTC CASSLRRGQETQYF
once TRBJ1-5 . TRBV7-9 TGTGCCAGCAGCTTCGGGGAACAGCCCCAGCATTTT CASSFGEQPQHF
. TRBJ1-3 . TRBV19 TGTGCCAGTACCCAAGGACAGCCCGGAGCTGGAAACACCATATATTTT CASTQGQPGAGNTIYF
. TRBJ1-1 . TRBV21-1 TGTGCCAGCAGCAAACAGGGGGTCAACACTGAAGCTTTCTTT CASSKQGVNTEAFF
. TRBJ2-3 TRBD2 TRBV5-5 TGTGCCAGCAGCGTCACCTTAGCGGGGGGCACAGATACGCAGTATTTT CASSVTLAGGTDTQYF
. TRBJ1-6 . TRBV7-9 TGTGCCAGCAGCCAAGAGATCCTCATCCTCCACTTT CASSQEILILHF
. TRBJ1-5 . TRBV7-9 TGTGCCAGCAGCCCCGTTGGCATTGAAGGGTATCAGCCCCAGCATTTT CASSPVGIEGYQPQHF
. TRBJ1-2 TRBD1 TRBV6-4 TGTGCCAGCAGTCCGGGACAGAATAACTATGGCTACACCTTC CASSPGQNNYGYTF
. TRBJ1-4 . TRBV7-9 TGTGCCAGCAGCTTAGGTGTGGATGAAAAACTGTTTTTT CASSLGVDEKLFF
. TRBJ2-7 . TRBV9 TGTGCCAGCAGCGTAGGGGGAGATTCCTACGAGCAGTACTTC CASSVGGDSYEQYF
. TRBJ1-2 TRBD1 TRBV7-2 TGTGCCAGCAGCTTAGCAGGGGGCCAAGAGGGCTACACCTTC CASSLAGGQEGYTF
. TRBJ2-7 . TRBV6-5 TGTGCCAGCAGTTACTCTCCACATGCCTACGAGCAGTACTTC CASSYSPHAYEQYF
. TRBJ2-7 . TRBV15 TGTGCCACCAGCAGAGATCTAGGCTACGAGCAGTACTTC CATSRDLGYEQYF
. TRBJ2-3 . TRBV28 TGTGCCAGCAGCTCCCCCAGGGTTCGCACAGATACGCAGTATTTT CASSSPRVRTDTQYF
. TRBJ1-1 . TRBV29-1 TGCAGCGTTGTCGTGTTGAACACTGAAGCTTTCTTT CSVVVLNTEAFF
. TRBJ1-4 . TRBV19 TGTGCCAGTAGTATTTCATTGACCCCGGGAGATGAAAAACTGTTTTTT CASSISLTPGDEKLFF
. TRBJ2-7 . TRBV11-2 TGTGCCACCTCCGACCGGGGACTCCGGAGAAAGTACTTC CATSDRGLRRKYF
. TRBJ2-1 . TRBV19 TGTGCCAGTATCCCTTCAGACCGACACTCCTACAATGAGCAGTTCTTC CASIPSDRHSYNEQFF
. TRBJ2-3 TRBD2 TRBV7-9 TGTGCCAGCAGCTTAGCCGGGAGGCCAACAGATACGCAGTATTTT CASSLAGRPTDTQYF
. TRBJ1-2 TRBD1 TRBV10-2 TGCGCCAGCAGACCTGGACAGGGGGCAGGTGGCTACACCTTC CASRPGQGAGGYTF
few TRBJ1-1 . TRBV5-1 TGCGCCAGCAGCTTGACGGCTCAGGGGTCAACTATGAACACTGAAGCTTTCTTT CASSLTAQGSTMNTEAFF
once TRBJ2-5 . TRBV4-1 TGCGCCAGCAGCCTCCGTCCGGGACTCCCCCAAGAGACCCAGTACTTC CASSLRPGLPQETQYF
once TRBJ2-2 . TRBV11-2 TGTGCCAGCAGCTTAGCCCGGGGGACCGGGGAGCTGTTTTTT CASSLARGTGELFF
once TRBJ1-1 . TRBV6-6 TGTGCCAGCAGTACTCCGGACCTAAACACTGAAGCTTTCTTT CASSTPDLNTEAFF
. TRBJ1-4 . TRBV12-5 TGTGCTAGTGGCCCGGGGGGACAAACTAATGAAAAACTGTTTTTT CASGPGGQTNEKLFF
. TRBJ2-1 TRBD2 TRBV2 TGTGCCAGCAGTGGTCTTAGCGGGGGTCAACAGGGGCAGTTCTTC CASSGLSGGQQGQFF
. TRBJ1-2 . TRBV6-5 TGTGCCACGAGAATGACAGTGACTCTGGGTGGCTACACCTTC CATRMTVTLGGYTF
once TRBJ2-3 . TRBV12-3/TRBV12-4 TGTGCCAGCAGTCGGGACACAGATACGCAGTATTTT CASSRDTDTQYF
. TRBJ1-2 . TRBV2 TGTGCCAGCACGGAAAGGGCGGGGATAAATGGCTACACCTTC CASTERAGINGYTF
. TRBJ1-5 . TRBV6-2/TRBV6-3 TGTGCCAGCAGTCTAGGGAGTTCGGCTCAGCCCCAGCATTTT CASSLGSSAQPQHF
once TRBJ2-6 TRBD1 TRBV29-1 TGCAGCGTTGAGGAATCGGGGACAGCTGGGGCCAACGTCCTGACTTTC CSVEESGTAGANVLTF
. TRBJ2-5 . TRBV7-2 TGTGCCAGCAGCTTACAAAGACAGTCCCAAGAGACCCAGTACTTC CASSLQRQSQETQYF
. TRBJ1-2 . TRBV4-1 TGCGCCAGCAGCCAAGAGGGGGTTGGCTACACCTTC CASSQEGVGYTF
. TRBJ1-4 TRBD1 TRBV2 TGTGCCAGCAGTCCCCGGACAGGGAGGGGTGAAAAACTGTTTTTT CASSPRTGRGEKLFF
few TRBJ1-2 TRBD1 TRBV29-1 TGCAGCGTTGCGGATGGACAGGAATTGGGCTACACCTTC CSVADGQELGYTF
. TRBJ2-3 . TRBV2 TGTGCCAGCAGTAATCTAGTGGCTGGCACAGATACGCAGTATTTT CASSNLVAGTDTQYF
. TRBJ2-7 . TRBV3-1/TRBV3-2 TGTGCCAGCAGCCAAGCATGGGACTCCTACGAGCAGTACTTC CASSQAWDSYEQYF
few TRBJ1-5 . TRBV6-6 TGTGCCAGCAGTTACTCGAACACCAATCAGCCCCAGCATTTT CASSYSNTNQPQHF
few TRBJ2-1 TRBD1 TRBV7-2 TGTGCCGTTACGAAGGGGGCGAGCTCCTACAATGAGCAGTTCTTC CAVTKGASSYNEQFF
. TRBJ1-5 . TRBV7-9 TGTGCCAGCAGCTCCGACCATTTAGGACGGGATCAGCCCCAGCATTTT CASSSDHLGRDQPQHF
once TRBJ2-7 . TRBV2 TGTGCCAGCAGGGGCTTCGGGGGAGTAGAGCAGTACTTC CASRGFGGVEQYF
. TRBJ2-1 . TRBV2 TGTGCCAGCAGTGACTCTCGGGCCAATGAGCAGTTCTTC CASSDSRANEQFF
. TRBJ2-7 . TRBV7-2 TGTGCCAGCAGCTTAGCGGGCGGCAGGGGTCCATACGAGCAGTACTTC CASSLAGGRGPYEQYF
. TRBJ2-5 TRBD1 TRBV2 TGTGCCAGCAGTCCGATGGGGACAGGAGGAGAGACCCAGTACTTC CASSPMGTGGETQYF
. TRBJ2-1 TRBD1 TRBV4-2 TGTGCCAGCAGCCCCAATACAGGGGGGTGGGATGAGCAGTTCTTC CASSPNTGGWDEQFF
. TRBJ1-1 . TRBV2 TGTGCCAGCTCCTCGATCCCGGGGAACACTGAAGCTTTCTTT CASSSIPGNTEAFF
. TRBJ1-2 TRBD1 TRBV6-2/TRBV6-3 TGTGCCAGCAGTTACGGCCAGGGGGTCCTCTATGGCTACACCTTC CASSYGQGVLYGYTF
. TRBJ2-3 . TRBV12-3/TRBV12-4 TGTGCCAGCAGCCCGGGCCATACGCAGTATTTT CASSPGHTQYF
. TRBJ2-7 . TRBV4-3 TGCGCCAGCAGCCAGGCTCCGGACGGCTCCTACGAGCAGTACTTC CASSQAPDGSYEQYF
. TRBJ2-1 . TRBV30 TGTGCCTGGAGTGTACAGGTGGGAGAGGGTGAGCAGTTCTTC CAWSVQVGEGEQFF